This TCR beta chain was captured in a study of immune evolution from preneoplasia to lung adenocarcinoma. Some clones are missing from TCRdb's copy, which holds only in-frame ones; the method was immunoSEQ multiplex PCR. The table includes around 21,000 clones, about 71% detected once. Points on this clone: Its matching antigen is unknown.

Between 2014 and 2017, patients underwent resection in Japan or China. Study-wide results and caveats: Compared with EGFR-mutant or double wild-type lesions, KRAS-mutant nodules were more clonal.

The CDR3 loop spans 17 amino acids. V dropped 1 base and J dropped 14; count of bases not matched to a gene: 13. The germline CDR1 and CDR2 sequences are MGHRA and YSYEKL. This receptor was obtained from a person between 60 and 69 years old with lung adenocarcinoma. The V call is TRBV4-1, the J call TRBJ2-1; 14 bases agree with TRBD2. The specimen sequenced was FFPE invasive lung adenocarcinoma tissue. CDR3 nucleotide sequence: TGCGCCAGCAGCCAAGCGCCCGGGACTAGCGGGAGCCAGAGGGAGTTCTTC. Translating it yields CASSQAPGTSGSQREFF.